Listed below are T cell receptor beta chains from one sample, sequenced in a study of shared clonotypes between healthy human individuals. The repertoire was sequenced with immunoSEQ multiplex PCR; TCRdb's copy has only in-frame clones and lacks some. Of roughly 2 million clones in the sample, 90% to 95% were seen once. Sequenced sample: naive CD4+ T cells sorted from blood. All receptors come from a man younger than 30 in good health. Each CDR3 is given with its conserved first and last residue. The order of the fields is clone size, D gene, V gene, J gene, CDR3 protein, CDR3 DNA. D genes are given only for firm matches. Size is omitted from some rows. Given values are once, few, many or a class for expanded clones.

>-|-|TRBV11-2|TRBJ2-1
CASSLGLAAMIYNEQFF
TGTGCCAGCAGCTTAGGCCTAGCCGCTATGATATACAATGAGCAGTTCTTC
>-|TRBD1|TRBV6-1|TRBJ2-1
CASRRTGGGYNEQFF
TGTGCCAGCAGGAGGACAGGGGGCGGCTACAATGAGCAGTTCTTC
>few|-|TRBV7-7|TRBJ1-3
CASSSENGNTIYF
TGTGCTAGCAGCTCCGAAAATGGTAACACCATATATTTT
>-|-|TRBV6-5|TRBJ1-6
CASSSDRPIRSLHF
TGTGCCAGCAGTTCTGACAGGCCAATTCGATCCCTCCACTTT
>once|TRBD2|TRBV7-8|TRBJ2-6
CASSFRGTSDSGANVLTF
TGTGCCAGCAGCTTCCGCGGGACTAGCGACTCTGGGGCCAACGTCCTGACTTTC
>-|-|TRBV25-1|TRBJ1-2
CASRPSTPGTHSGYTF
TGTGCCAGCCGCCCATCCACTCCCGGGACTCATAGTGGCTACACCTTC
>-|TRBD2|TRBV15|TRBJ2-3
CATSRGLTSGTDTQYF
TGTGCCACCAGCAGAGGCCTGACTAGCGGGACAGATACGCAGTATTTT
>-|-|TRBV7-3|TRBJ1-3
CASSLTTGAGNTIYF
TGTGCCAGCAGCTTAACGACGGGGGCTGGAAACACCATATATTTT
>-|TRBD1|TRBV11-2|TRBJ1-3
CASSLENTGAFSGNTIYF
TGTGCCAGCAGCTTAGAAAACACAGGGGCCTTCTCTGGAAACACCATATATTTT
>-|TRBD1|TRBV30|TRBJ1-1
CAWRATGWGTEAFF
TGTGCCTGGAGGGCGACAGGGTGGGGCACTGAAGCTTTCTTT
>-|TRBD2|TRBV5-1|TRBJ2-4
CASSLAKTSGGGENIQYF
TGCGCCAGCAGCTTGGCCAAGACTAGCGGGGGTGGTGAAAACATTCAGTACTTC
>-|-|TRBV2|TRBJ1-2
CASNRDTELLYGYTF
TGTGCCAGCAACCGGGACACAGAATTACTCTATGGCTACACCTTC
>-|TRBD1|TRBV29-1|TRBJ2-4
CSVARDRGQNIQYF
TGCAGCGTCGCCCGGGACAGGGGGCAAAACATTCAGTACTTC
>-|-|TRBV6-4|TRBJ2-3
CASSAHPGTLADTQYF
TGTGCCAGCAGCGCCCACCCGGGGACTCTTGCAGATACGCAGTATTTT
>-|-|TRBV7-9|TRBJ2-7
CASSQGSYEQYF
TGTGCCAGCAGCCAGGGGTCCTACGAGCAGTACTTC
>-|-|TRBV7-2|TRBJ2-7
CASSLGSGAGIYEQYF
TGTGCCAGCAGCTTAGGCAGCGGCGCAGGGATCTACGAGCAGTACTTC
>-|TRBD2|TRBV6-1|TRBJ2-5
CASRSLAGGGETQYF
TGTGCCAGCAGGAGCCTAGCGGGAGGGGGGGAGACCCAGTACTTC
>-|-|TRBV11-2|TRBJ2-5
CASSLRETQYF
TGTGCCAGCAGCTTACGCGAGACCCAGTACTTC
>-|-|TRBV6-6|TRBJ1-6
CASSSLLAPLHF
TGTGCCAGCAGTTCCCTCCTAGCACCCCTCCACTTT
>-|-|TRBV2|TRBJ1-2
CASSESAGPNYGYTF
TGTGCCAGCAGTGAAAGTGCAGGGCCTAACTATGGCTACACCTTC
>-|TRBD1|TRBV5-1|TRBJ1-1
CASSLMQGVNTEAFF
TGCGCCAGCAGCTTGATGCAGGGGGTGAACACTGAAGCTTTCTTT
>-|TRBD2|TRBV6-5|TRBJ2-5
CASSSLAGGTQYF
TGTGCCAGCAGTTCGCTAGCGGGAGGTACCCAGTACTTC
>once|-|TRBV18|TRBJ1-2
CASSPGPSGGYTF
TGTGCCAGCTCACCGGGACCATCGGGTGGCTACACCTTC
>few|-|TRBV4-1|TRBJ1-1
CASSPYDRTLVAFF
TGCGCCAGCAGCCCGTACGACAGGACTTTGGTTGCTTTCTTT
>-|TRBD2|TRBV27|TRBJ2-1
CASSLGLANEQFF
TGTGCCAGCAGTCTAGGACTAGCCAATGAGCAGTTCTTC
>-|-|TRBV6-5|TRBJ1-2
CASSLGGLSYGYTF
TGTGCCAGCAGCCTTGGGGGACTGAGCTATGGCTACACCTTC
>-|TRBD1|TRBV6-4|TRBJ1-2
CASSDCVGTGAYGYTF
TGTGCCAGCAGTGACTGTGTGGGGACAGGGGCCTATGGCTACACCTTC
>once|-|TRBV28|TRBJ2-3
CASNLNRGLTSSTDTQYF
TGTGCCAGCAACCTTAACCGAGGACTCACCTCTAGCACAGATACGCAGTATTTT
>once|-|TRBV29-1|TRBJ2-5
CSVGWLTEETQYF
TGCAGCGTTGGCTGGTTGACAGAAGAGACCCAGTACTTC
>many|TRBD1|TRBV14|TRBJ1-2
CASSQVKGALGYTF
TGTGCCAGCAGCCAAGTCAAGGGGGCGCTTGGCTACACCTTC
>-|TRBD1|TRBV28|TRBJ2-7
CASSPAIGDRGSYEQYF
TGTGCCAGCAGTCCGGCTATCGGGGACAGGGGGTCCTACGAGCAGTACTTC
>-|-|TRBV2|TRBJ2-5
CASSEYPAQGGPQYF
TGTGCCAGCAGTGAATACCCGGCCCAGGGGGGGCCCCAGTACTTC
>-|TRBD1|TRBV15|TRBJ1-2
CATSRDSQQGFNYGYTF
TGTGCCACCAGCAGAGATAGTCAACAGGGGTTTAACTATGGCTACACCTTC
>-|TRBD1|TRBV30|TRBJ2-7
CAWTRLTGIPYEQYF
TGTGCCTGGACCCGACTGACAGGGATTCCCTACGAGCAGTACTTC
>many|-|TRBV5-6|TRBJ2-7
CASSLASGLSYEQYF
TGTGCCAGCAGCTTGGCATCAGGGTTATCCTACGAGCAGTACTTC
>-|-|TRBV5-1|TRBJ2-7
CASSFQQVTYEQYF
TGCGCCAGCAGCTTCCAACAGGTAACCTACGAGCAGTACTTC
>-|TRBD1|TRBV4-1|TRBJ2-1
CASSQDLSPGQSDEQFF
TGCGCCAGCAGCCAAGATCTGTCCCCGGGACAGAGCGATGAGCAGTTCTTC
>-|-|TRBV6-1|TRBJ1-1
CASSEIGDTEAFF
TGTGCCAGCAGTGAAATCGGGGACACTGAAGCTTTCTTT
>-|-|TRBV7-3|TRBJ1-3
CASSLIGGGTGNTIYF
TGTGCCAGCAGCTTAATCGGAGGAGGTACTGGAAACACCATATATTTT
>once|-|TRBV15|TRBJ2-5
CATSRDLGRETQYF
TGTGCCACCAGCAGAGATCTGGGGAGAGAGACCCAGTACTTC
>-|-|TRBV9|TRBJ1-3
CASSPDGGLISGNTIYF
TGTGCCAGCAGCCCAGATGGGGGGCTGATCTCTGGAAACACCATATATTTT
>-|TRBD1|TRBV6-6|TRBJ1-2
CASSQDRASDYGYTF
TGTGCCAGCAGTCAGGACAGGGCGTCAGACTATGGCTACACCTTC
>-|-|TRBV10-3|TRBJ1-2
CAISESITVGYGYTF
TGTGCCATCAGTGAGTCGATTACGGTGGGCTATGGCTACACCTTC
>-|-|TRBV5-1|TRBJ2-2
CASSLAAGMNTGELFF
TGCGCCAGCAGCTTGGCGGCAGGGATGAACACCGGGGAGCTGTTTTTT
>-|-|TRBV5-6|TRBJ2-5
CASSLSGVQETQYF
TGTGCCAGCAGCTTGAGTGGAGTCCAAGAGACCCAGTACTTC
>-|TRBD2|TRBV9|TRBJ2-1
CASSASPGTSGGLGEQFF
TGTGCCAGCAGCGCGTCACCCGGGACTAGCGGGGGCCTGGGGGAGCAGTTCTTC
>-|-|TRBV7-9|TRBJ2-1
CASSLAAAGGEQFF
TGTGCCAGCAGCTTAGCGGCCGCTGGGGGTGAGCAGTTCTTC
>-|-|TRBV6-1|TRBJ2-5
CASSVIETQYF
TGTGCCAGCAGTGTTATTGAGACCCAGTACTTC
>-|TRBD1|TRBV11-2|TRBJ1-2
CASSLSRGSYGYTF
TGTGCCAGCAGCTTAAGCAGGGGGAGTTATGGCTACACCTTC
>-|-|TRBV6-1|TRBJ2-3
CASSEGILLPYTQYF
TGTGCCAGCAGTGAAGGTATTTTGCTTCCATATACGCAGTATTTT
>-|-|TRBV7-9|TRBJ2-1
CASSRRGDEQFF
TGTGCCAGCAGCCGAAGGGGCGATGAGCAGTTCTTC
>-|TRBD1|TRBV28|TRBJ1-2
CASRQSDRIYGYTF
TGTGCCAGCAGGCAGTCGGACAGGATCTATGGCTACACCTTC
>-|TRBD1|TRBV15|TRBJ2-7
CATSTDRGGSYEQYF
TGTGCCACCAGCACCGACAGGGGTGGTTCCTACGAGCAGTACTTC
>-|TRBD1|TRBV19|TRBJ1-5
CASSSQDKGAYSNQPQHF
TGTGCCAGTAGTTCTCAGGACAAGGGGGCTTATAGCAATCAGCCCCAGCATTTT
>once|-|TRBV11-2|TRBJ1-1
CASSLEGHQNTEAFF
TGTGCCAGCAGCTTAGAGGGACACCAAAACACTGAAGCTTTCTTT
>-|-|TRBV11-3|TRBJ1-3
CASSLGVGNTIYF
TGTGCCAGCAGCTTAGGCGTCGGAAACACCATATATTTT
>-|-|TRBV10-1|TRBJ1-1
CASSAQGWTEAFF
TGCGCCAGCAGTGCACAGGGTTGGACTGAAGCTTTCTTT
>-|-|TRBV7-9|TRBJ1-2
CASSLQFGIKVGYTF
TGTGCCAGCAGCCTACAATTCGGCATTAAAGTGGGCTACACCTTC
>-|-|TRBV7-2|TRBJ2-1
CASSLPPRGEQFF
TGTGCCAGCAGCTTACCCCCAAGGGGTGAGCAGTTCTTC